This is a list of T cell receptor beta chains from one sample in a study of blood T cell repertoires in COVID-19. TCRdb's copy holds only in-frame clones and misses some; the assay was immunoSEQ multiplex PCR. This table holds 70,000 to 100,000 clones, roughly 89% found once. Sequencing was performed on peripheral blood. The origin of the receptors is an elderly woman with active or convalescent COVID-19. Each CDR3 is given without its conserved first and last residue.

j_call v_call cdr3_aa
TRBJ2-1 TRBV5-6 ASSLGTSGTHYNEQF
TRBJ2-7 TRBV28 ASSTAGTGETYEQY
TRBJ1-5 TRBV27 ASSRTGDRNQPQH
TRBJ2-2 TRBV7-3 ASSRTSGSTGELF
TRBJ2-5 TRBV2 ASSRSPQGALGETQY
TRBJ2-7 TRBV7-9 ASSNPNGGDYEQY
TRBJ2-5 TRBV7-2 ASSRSQWETQY
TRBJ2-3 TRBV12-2 ASRLDFGRELRDTQY
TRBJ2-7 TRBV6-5 ASSYQTGVVEQY
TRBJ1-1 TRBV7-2 ASSLARDRGTEAF
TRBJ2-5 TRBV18 ASSPDRGQETQY
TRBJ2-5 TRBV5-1 ASSPLGTGGETQY
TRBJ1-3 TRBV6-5 ASTKTGLGNTIY
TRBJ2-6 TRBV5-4 ASTLGGSGANVLT
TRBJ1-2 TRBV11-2 ASSQGQIYGYT
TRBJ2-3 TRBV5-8 ASSLGLAGETDTQY
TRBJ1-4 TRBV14 ASSQGGGVGEKLF
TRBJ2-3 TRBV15 ATSRDREGGTDTQY
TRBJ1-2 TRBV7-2 ASSFGQGALGYT
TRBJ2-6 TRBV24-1 ATSDPSGEGFLGANVLT
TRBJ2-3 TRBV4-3 ASSQDQTSTDTQY
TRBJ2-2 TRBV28 ASSLLRLAGHTGELF